The 14 T cell receptor beta chains below were found in one sample sequenced in a study of shared clonotypes between healthy human individuals. Only in-frame clones appear in the TCRdb table, and some are missing; sequencing was by immunoSEQ multiplex PCR. Here the sample spans over 1.5 million clones, 95% to 99% being singletons. Sequenced input: naive CD4+ T cells sorted from blood. Described subset: CD45RA+ positively selected. These receptors were taken from a man aged 25-45 years in good health.

The chain uses TRBV30 and TRBJ1-1; unclear D gene. The CDR3 runs to 13 residues. Germline CDR1 and CDR2: GTSNPN and SVGIG (reference sequence). Trimming pared 3 bases from V and 0 bases from J, leaving 8 bases between. In DNA form, the CDR3 reads TGTGCCTGGAGGGTTGGCCTGAACACTGAAGCTTTCTTT. The encoded protein is CAWRVGLNTEAFF.

The DNA for the CDR3 is TGTGCCAGCAGCTTGGTGGACAGTCCCCAGCATTTT. Translation: CASSLVDSPQHF. The chain has TRBV5-5 and TRBJ1-5; TRBD1 might be the D (6 bases). CDR1 and CDR2 (germline): SGHKS, YYEKEE (reference sequence). V shed 0 bases and J shed 10 bases, with 8 bases lying between them. The CDR3 has 12 amino acids.

The chain joins TRBV7-6 to TRBJ2-7; 7 nucleotides match TRBD2. This CDR3 contains 15 residues. The V and J ends lost 7 bases and 7 bases, in that order; junction bases with no gene match: 16. Germline V gene data show CDR1 as SGHVS and CDR2 as FNYEAQ. For the CDR3, the DNA is TGTGCCAGCACCGCTGAGGGAGGGCCCTATCGTGAGCAGTACTTC. This gives the protein CASTAEGGPYREQYF.

The chain carries TRBV5-4 and TRBJ2-5; D possibly uses TRBD1 or TRBD2 (5 bases each). The V and J ends lost 4 bases and 5 bases respectively, with 15 bases between them. Germline V gene lookup returns CDR1 SGHNT and CDR2 YYREEE (reference sequence). CDR3 length: 14 residues. CDR3 DNA: TGTGCCAGCAGCGGTGCCGGGACGGCTGAGACCCAGTACTTC. It yields the protein CASSGAGTAETQYF.

The chain carries TRBV6-1 and TRBJ1-2; TRBD1 matches at 7 bases. Per germline, CDR1 MNHNS and CDR2 SASEGT. The trim removed 5 bases at V and 4 bases at J, leaving 7 bases unmatched. The CDR3 runs to 14 residues. The CDR3, as DNA: TGTGCCAGCAGTATCGGACAGGCCAGCTATGGCTACACCTTC. Protein sequence: CASSIGQASYGYTF.

This clone was detected once. The chain has TRBV6-5 and TRBJ2-3, with a tentative D call TRBD2 (5 bases). The ends were cut back, 4 bases at V and 5 bases at J, with 10 bases in the middle. Germline V CDR1 and CDR2: MNHEY, SVGAGI. The CDR3 is 13 residues long. DNA of the CDR3: TGTGCCAGCAGTTCTCGCGGGCGAGATACGCAGTATTTT. Protein sequence: CASSSRGRDTQYF.

J is TRBJ1-2 and V is TRBV4-1; no firm D call. Germline values: CDR1 MGHRA, CDR2 YSYEKL. CDR3 length: 15 residues. V lost 1 base and J lost 1, with 10 bases in between. Here the CDR3 reads CASSQASSLNYGYTF. The DNA for the CDR3 is TGCGCCAGCAGCCAAGCTTCCAGCCTTAACTATGGCTACACCTTC.

This clone was seen a single time. The chain links TRBV4-1 to TRBJ2-4, with unresolved D. CDR3 length: 17 amino acids. Germline V lookup: CDR1 MGHRA, CDR2 YSYEKL. The V end lost 2 bases, the J end lost 6 bases, and 20 bases lay between the germline ends. The CDR3 here is CASSQNSPKALRNIQYF. The CDR3 DNA is TGCGCCAGCAGCCAAAATAGTCCAAAAGCCCTAAGAAACATTCAGTACTTC.

The V call is TRBV28, the J call TRBJ1-1; D unclear. V shed 2 bases and J shed 4 bases, with 8 bases lying between them. This CDR3 has 13 amino acids. Per germline, CDR1 MDHEN and CDR2 SYDVKM. The CDR3 is CASSLRGRTEAFF. The CDR3 DNA reads TGTGCCAGCAGTTTACGTGGTCGCACTGAAGCTTTCTTT.

V and J are TRBV27 and TRBJ2-7, with D possibly matching TRBD2 (6 bases). The germline V gene has CDR1 MNHEY and CDR2 SMNVEV (reference sequence). There are 14 residues in the CDR3. V was shortened by 8 bases and J by 0 bases, with 14 bases between the two germline ends. The CDR3 sequence is CASRPLASSYEQYF. Here the CDR3 DNA reads TGTGCCAGCCGGCCCCTAGCGAGCTCCTACGAGCAGTACTTC.

The CDR3 DNA reads as TGTGCCACTCAGAGGCAAGAGACCCAGTACTTC. It specifies CATQRQETQYF. The chain carries TRBV6-1 and TRBJ2-5; D gene uncertain. The germline V gene encodes CDR1 MNHNS and CDR2 SASEGT. With 10 bases removed from V and 2 bases from J, the gap between germline ends came to 8 bases. The CDR3 is made up of 11 amino acids.

This clone was counted a single time. The CDR3 DNA is TGTGCCAGCAGTTTATGGGGGGGAAATAATGAAAAACTGTTTTTT. Translation gives CASSLWGGNNEKLFF. The V call is TRBV28, the J call TRBJ1-4; a weak D match, TRBD1 (5 bases). This CDR3 is built from 15 residues. The ends were cut back, 0 bases at V and 4 bases at J, with 9 bases in the middle. Germline V gene lookup returns CDR1 MDHEN and CDR2 SYDVKM.

The CDR3 sequence: CASSLELGNYGYTF. The CDR3 DNA sequence: TGTGCCAGCAGCTTAGAGTTGGGGAACTATGGCTACACCTTC. V gene TRBV11-2 combines with J gene TRBJ1-2; no clear D gene. CDR3 length: 14 amino acids. The V end lost 0 bases, the J end lost 2 bases, and 7 bases lay between the germline ends. Germline V lookup: CDR1 SGHAT, CDR2 FQNNGV.

The rearrangement joins TRBV5-8 to TRBJ2-7; D gene unclear. Trimming removed 2 bases from V and 5 bases from J, with 11 bases in between. The germline V gene has CDR1 SGHTS and CDR2 YDEGEE. CDR3 length: 13 amino acids. CDR3 sequence (DNA): TGTGCCAGCAGCTTATTGCCGTATGACGAGCAGTACTTC. This translates into CASSLLPYDEQYF. The entire variable domain, with the rest obtained from reference TRBV5-8 and TRBJ2-7, is as follows: EAGVTQSPTHLIKTRGQQATLRCSPISGHTSVYWYQQALGLGLQFLLWYDEGEERNRGNFPPRFSGRQFPNYSSELNVNALELEDSALYLCASSLLPYDEQYFGPGTRLTVT.